The T cell receptor (beta chain) described here comes from a study of cytomegalovirus exposure and HLA in healthy donors. PCR employed 60 Vbeta and 13 Jbeta primers. The repertoire was sequenced with immunoSEQ multiplex PCR; TCRdb's copy has only in-frame clones and lacks some. In the table there are 110,000 or so clones, 77% of which are singletons. This CDR3 has 12 amino acids. CDR1 and CDR2 from the germline V gene are MNHNY and SVGAGI (reference sequence). V was shortened by 2 bases and J by 6 bases, with 8 bases between the two germline ends. Study-level points and caveats: DRB1 showed the most TCR associations and HLA-C the fewest in a later analysis, as rates varied by HLA locus. Over 150 TCR beta chains were listed as cytomegalovirus-associated. Later analysis suggested links between common viral pathogens and several top significant clusters. In vitro, three CMV-associated chains proved specific for CMV antigens.

Regarding this clone: Its antigen is unidentified.

The chain recombines TRBV6-6 with TRBJ2-7; D call uncertain. The sample consisted of PBMCs. This TCR derives from a man aged 18 to 30 in good health and CMV-seropositive. CDR3 DNA sequence: TGTGCCAGCAGTTACGAGGCTAGCGAGCAGTACTTC. Its translation is CASSYEASEQYF.